This TCR beta chain was sequenced during a study of CD8+CD57+ T cells in acquired aplastic anemia. Genomic DNA served as template for TCR beta VDJ and CDR3 profiling. TCRdb reanalysed the reads using MiXCR and keeps one entry per CDR3 protein. Found here are 120,000 or so distinct CDR3 sequences, 40% to 60% of them singletons; the top ten hold around 2.5%. Per the germline V gene, CDR1 is DFQATT and CDR2 is SNEGSKA (reference sequence). The CDR3 has 14 residues. V was pared by 3 bases and J by 11 bases, with 9 bases of the junction left unmatched. This sequence was found in a human donor in good health, serving as a control. The source material was sorted CD4+, CD8+, or CD8+CD57+ T cells (not recorded which) from PBMCs. This chain joins TRBV20-1 and TRBJ1-6; TRBD1 aligns across 8 bases. The CDR3 spells CSARAGGEGTPLHF. CDR3 nucleotides: TGCAGTGCTAGGGCAGGGGGCGAAGGTACACCCCTCCACTTT.